This TCR beta chain was recorded in a study of cytotoxic CD8 clonotypes in ibrutinib-treated CLL. This CDR3 region has 13 residues. V was cut by 10 bases and J by 3 bases, with 13 bases left in between. CDR1 is SNHLY and CDR2 is FYNNEI in the germline V gene. This clone has just a few counts. TCRdb's table, derived via immunoSEQ multiplex PCR, lists solely in-frame clones and lacks some. Seen here are tens of thousands of clones, 75% observed once, and the top ten hold roughly 7.6%. The chain carries TRBV2 and TRBJ1-5; D remains ambiguous. The TCR sequence derives from a human donor with chronic lymphocytic leukemia. Specimen: PBMCs, collected before ibrutinib treatment. The CDR3: CATATVINQPQHF. The CDR3 DNA is TGTGCCACCGCTACAGTGATCAATCAGCCCCAGCATTTT.